This entry is about one T cell receptor beta chain. The antigen is not known. The data are from a study of shared clonotypes between healthy human individuals. The assay was immunoSEQ multiplex PCR, and TCRdb's table has in-frame clones only and misses some. The table has about 1,500,000 clones, roughly 96% seen once. With 5 bases removed from V and 6 bases from J, the gap between germline ends came to 17 bases. The CDR3 consists of 14 residues. CDR1 is MGHDK and CDR2 is SYGVNS in the germline V gene. Broader study findings: The naive CD4 repertoires of a handful of donors were compared, and approximately 5.3% of clonotypes were shared.

The V and J genes are TRBV25-1 and TRBJ2-7, with a weak D call TRBD1 (5 bases). The TCR sequence derives from a man aged 30 to 39 in good health. Sequencing used naive CD4+ T cells sorted from blood. This sample's subset: CD45RA+ positively selected. This CDR3 reads CASSSLGQGTEQYF. CDR3 bases: TGTGCCAGCAGTTCTTTGGGCCAGGGTACCGAGCAGTACTTC.